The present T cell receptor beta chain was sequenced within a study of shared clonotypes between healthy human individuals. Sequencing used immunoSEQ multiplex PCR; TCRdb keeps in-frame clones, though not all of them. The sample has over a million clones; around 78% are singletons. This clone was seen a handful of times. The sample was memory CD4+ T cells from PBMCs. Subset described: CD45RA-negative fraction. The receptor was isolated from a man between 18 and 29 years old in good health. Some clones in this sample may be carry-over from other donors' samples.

The CDR3 region has the DNA TGTGCCAGCAGCTTAAAAGGGGGCGGAGGTGGTGGCTACACCTTC. Its translation: CASSLKGGGGGGYTF. V and J are TRBV7-3 and TRBJ1-2, with 7 bases aligning to TRBD1. V was clipped by 1 base and J by 7 bases; unmatched bases: 9. From germline, CDR1 is SGHTA and CDR2 FQGTGA. CDR3 size: 15 residues.